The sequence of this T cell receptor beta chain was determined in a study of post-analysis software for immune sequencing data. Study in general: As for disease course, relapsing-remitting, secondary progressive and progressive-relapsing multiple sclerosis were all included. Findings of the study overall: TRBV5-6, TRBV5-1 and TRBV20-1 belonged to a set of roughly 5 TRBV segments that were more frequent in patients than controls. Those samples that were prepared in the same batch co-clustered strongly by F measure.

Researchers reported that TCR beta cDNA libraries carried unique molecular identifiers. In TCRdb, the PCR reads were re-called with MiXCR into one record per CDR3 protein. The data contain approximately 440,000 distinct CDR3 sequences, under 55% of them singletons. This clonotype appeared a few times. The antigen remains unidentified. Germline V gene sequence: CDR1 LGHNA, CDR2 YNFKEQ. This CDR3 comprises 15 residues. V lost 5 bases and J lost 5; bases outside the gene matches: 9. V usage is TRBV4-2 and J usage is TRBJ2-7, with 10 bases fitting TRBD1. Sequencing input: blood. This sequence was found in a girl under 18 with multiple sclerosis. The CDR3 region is CASSTPGQGSNEQYF. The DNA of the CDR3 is TGTGCCAGCAGCACTCCGGGACAGGGGTCTAACGAGCAGTACTTC.